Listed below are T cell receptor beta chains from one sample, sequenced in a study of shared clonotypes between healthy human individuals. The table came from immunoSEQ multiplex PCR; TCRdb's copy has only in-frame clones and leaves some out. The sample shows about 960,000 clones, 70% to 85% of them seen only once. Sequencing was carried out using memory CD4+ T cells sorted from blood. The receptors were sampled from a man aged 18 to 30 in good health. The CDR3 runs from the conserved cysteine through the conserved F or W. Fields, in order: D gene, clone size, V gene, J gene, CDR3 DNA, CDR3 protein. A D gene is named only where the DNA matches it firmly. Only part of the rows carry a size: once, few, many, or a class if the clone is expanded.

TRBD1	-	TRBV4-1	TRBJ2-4	TGCGCCAGCAGCCAAATACAGGGGGCCAAAAACATTCAGTACTTC	CASSQIQGAKNIQYF
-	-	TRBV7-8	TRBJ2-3	TGTGCCAGCAGGCCCCTAGCAGATACGCAGTATTTT	CASRPLADTQYF
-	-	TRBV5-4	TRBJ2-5	TGTGCCAGCAGCTTGGTGGAGTCGGAGACCCAGTACTTC	CASSLVESETQYF
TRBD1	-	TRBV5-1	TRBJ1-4	TGCGCCAGCAGCTTGGCACCGGGACAGTTAAATGAAAAACTGTTTTTT	CASSLAPGQLNEKLFF
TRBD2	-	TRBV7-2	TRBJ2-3	TGTGCCAGCAGTCGAAAATCTGGGGGAGGGCCTGCAGATACGCAGTATTTT	CASSRKSGGGPADTQYF
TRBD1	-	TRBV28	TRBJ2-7	TGTGCCAGCAGTATAACCGGGACAGGCCTCTACGAGCAGTACTTC	CASSITGTGLYEQYF
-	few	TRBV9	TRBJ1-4	TGTGCCAGCAGCCCCTCCCAGGGCCGTAATGAAAAACTGTTTTTT	CASSPSQGRNEKLFF
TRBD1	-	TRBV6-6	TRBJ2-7	TGTGCCAGCAGTTATAAGGGACAGGGGCTAACCTACGAGCAGTACTTC	CASSYKGQGLTYEQYF
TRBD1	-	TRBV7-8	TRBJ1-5	TGTGCCAGCAGCTTAGGGGACAGGGGACGAAACAATCAGCCCCAGCATTTT	CASSLGDRGRNNQPQHF
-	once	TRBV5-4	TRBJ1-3	TGTGCCAGCAGAGTCAACTCTGGAAACACCATATATTTT	CASRVNSGNTIYF
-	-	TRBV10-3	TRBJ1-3	TGTGCCATCACCGGTCCAGGGTTAGGAAACACCATATATTTT	CAITGPGLGNTIYF